Listed below are T cell receptor beta chains from one sample, sequenced in a study of T cells in Graves' hyperthyroidism and ophthalmopathy. One entry per CDR3 protein, called by TCRdb with MiXCR from the multiplex PCR reads. The data contain a few hundred thousand distinct CDR3 sequences, approximately 14% of them singletons. The sample consisted of blood. These receptors were obtained from a woman aged 55-69 years with Graves' ophthalmopathy. The CDR3 runs from the conserved cysteine through the conserved F or W. The D gene is left open where the match is weak. The size of a clone is reported for some rows only, either as once, few or many, or as a class for expanded clones.

DNA	CDR3	V	J	D	size
TGTGCCAGCAGCTTGCGCGGGACTTCGAACACCGGGGAGCTGTTTTTT	CASSLRGTSNTGELFF	TRBV7-9	TRBJ2-2	NA	NA
TGTGCCTGGAGCCCAGATCCCAGGGAGACCCAGTACTTC	CAWSPDPRETQYF	TRBV30	TRBJ2-5	NA	many
TGTGCCAGCAGCGTAGCTGGAGCTAACACTGAAGCTTTCTTT	CASSVAGANTEAFF	TRBV9	TRBJ1-1	NA	NA
TGCAGTGCCAGAGTCCTAGCGGGTCTCTCGGGGGACATTCAGTACTTC	CSARVLAGLSGDIQYF	TRBV20-1	TRBJ2-4	TRBD2	NA
TGCGCCAGCAGCTTGAGTCTAGCGGGAGGGCCGTCCTACGAGCAGTACTTC	CASSLSLAGGPSYEQYF	TRBV5-1	TRBJ2-7	TRBD2	NA
TGTGCCAGTAGTATAGTGCAGGGGGCTGTCTACGAGCAGTACTTC	CASSIVQGAVYEQYF	TRBV19	TRBJ2-7	TRBD1	NA
TGTGCCACGAACGACAGGGAGAATTCACCCCTCCACTTT	CATNDRENSPLHF	TRBV24-1	TRBJ1-6	TRBD1	NA
TGCGCCAGCCGGGACGGGACAGGGTTAGGGCAGTACTTC	CASRDGTGLGQYF	TRBV5-1	TRBJ2-7	TRBD1	many
TGTGCCAGCAGCCGGGGTAGAAACAATGAGCAGTTCTTC	CASSRGRNNEQFF	TRBV7-2	TRBJ2-1	NA	many
TGCGCCAGCAGCCAACTACTCACCCTGGATAGCACTGAAGCTTTCTTT	CASSQLLTLDSTEAFF	TRBV4-1	TRBJ1-1	NA	few
TGCGCCAGCAGCTTGGCCCCTAGCGGGAGGGGGAACTCCTACGAGCAGTACTTC	CASSLAPSGRGNSYEQYF	TRBV5-1	TRBJ2-7	TRBD2	NA
TGTGCCACCAGCAGAGATTGGGGTGAGCAGTTCTTC	CATSRDWGEQFF	TRBV15	TRBJ2-1	NA	once
TGTGCCAGCAGTTACTCCGTCGACTACCAAGAGACCCAGTACTTC	CASSYSVDYQETQYF	TRBV6-5	TRBJ2-5	NA	few
TGCGCCACCCGTCTTAGCCCGGGACCCCAAGAGACCCAGTACTTC	CATRLSPGPQETQYF	TRBV5-1	TRBJ2-5	NA	many
TGTGCCAGCAACCCCGTGGGTCGGGAGTACAATGAGCAGTTCTTC	CASNPVGREYNEQFF	TRBV7-8	TRBJ2-1	NA	many
TGTGCCAGCAGCATCTCCGGGACAGGGGGTAGGACTGAAGCTTTCTTT	CASSISGTGGRTEAFF	TRBV7-2	TRBJ1-1	TRBD1	once
TGTGCCAGCAGTGAGGCCCGCGGGTACGAGCAGTACTTC	CASSEARGYEQYF	TRBV2	TRBJ2-7	NA	many
TGTGCCAGCAGTTCCGGGACAAAAGCCTACGAGCAGTACTTC	CASSSGTKAYEQYF	TRBV6-1	TRBJ2-7	NA	many
TGTGCCAGCAGTTCAACGGGACTAGCGGGAGTAGATACGCAGTATTTT	CASSSTGLAGVDTQYF	TRBV27	TRBJ2-3	TRBD2	many
TGCAGTGCTAGTCGCGAGTTGGACACTGAAGCTTTCTTT	CSASRELDTEAFF	TRBV20-1	TRBJ1-1	NA	many